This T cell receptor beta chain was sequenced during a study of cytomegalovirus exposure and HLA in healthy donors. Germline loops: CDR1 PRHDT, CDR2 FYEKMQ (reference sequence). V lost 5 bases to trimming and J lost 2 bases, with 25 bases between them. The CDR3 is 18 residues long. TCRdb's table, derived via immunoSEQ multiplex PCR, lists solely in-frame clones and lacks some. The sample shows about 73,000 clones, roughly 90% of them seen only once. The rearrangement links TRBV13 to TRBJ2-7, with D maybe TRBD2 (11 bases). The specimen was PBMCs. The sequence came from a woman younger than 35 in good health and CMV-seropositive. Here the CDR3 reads CASSNRDRGLAEAYEQYF. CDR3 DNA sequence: TGTGCCAGCAGCAACCGGGACAGGGGACTAGCGGAAGCCTACGAGCAGTACTTC.